A single sample is the source of the 17 T cell receptor beta chains below, sequenced in a study of cytomegalovirus exposure and HLA in healthy donors. PCR primers comprised 60 Vbeta and 13 Jbeta primers. Profiled with immunoSEQ multiplex PCR; TCRdb holds only in-frame clones, not every one. This table has more than 250,000 clones, roughly 89% appearing once. Material for sequencing was PBMCs. The receptor source for this set is a woman aged 18-30 years in good health and CMV-seronegative.

DNA of the CDR3: TGTGCCAGCAGTTTCGGTAGCCCACCTACGACGAACACTGAAGCTTTCTTT. Encoded protein: CASSFGSPPTTNTEAFF. J is TRBJ1-1 and V is TRBV27; D is ambiguous. The CDR3 is 17 residues long. V was pared by 3 bases and J by 1 base, with 18 bases between. Germline-derived CDR1 and CDR2 are MNHEY and SMNVEV (reference sequence).

The gene calls are TRBV5-4 and TRBJ1-2; 7 positions match TRBD1. V was pared by 4 bases and J by 3 bases, with 6 bases of the junction left unmatched. The CDR3 runs to 14 residues. Germline assignment: CDR1 SGHNT and CDR2 YYREEE (reference sequence). CDR3 amino acids: CASSLGQDYYGYTF. The CDR3 region has the DNA TGTGCCAGCAGCCTAGGACAGGATTACTATGGCTACACCTTC.

The DNA for the CDR3 is TGTGCCAGCACTCAAGGAACGTCCCCAGGGACCCAGTACTTC. Translation: CASTQGTSPGTQYF. This sequence joins TRBV2 and TRBJ2-5; D gene uncertain. The germline V gene has CDR1 SNHLY and CDR2 FYNNEI. V was trimmed by 7 bases and J by 7 bases, leaving 19 bases between them. The CDR3 totals 14 residues.

The chain combines TRBV5-1 with TRBJ1-1; a weak D match, TRBD1 (5 bases). The CDR3 has 14 amino acids. Germline CDR1 SGHRS, CDR2 YFSETQ. Trimming shortened V by 1 base and J by 3 bases, and 10 bases separated the two germline ends. Here the CDR3 DNA reads TGCGCCAGCAGCTTGATGGGGCCTGACACTGAAGCTTTCTTT. Translated: CASSLMGPDTEAFF.

The chain couples TRBV5-6 to TRBJ2-1; D gene unclear. Germline V gene sequence: CDR1 SGHDT, CDR2 YYEEEE. Trimming left V 2 bases short and J 5 bases short, with 5 bases between. This CDR3 is 12 amino acids long. The CDR3 nucleotides read TGTGCCAGCAGCTTCACAGACAATGAGCAGTTCTTC. Translation: CASSFTDNEQFF.

The chain uses TRBV6-5 and TRBJ1-1; 7 bases are a match to TRBD1. V gave up 4 bases and J gave up 1 base; unmatched junction bases: 6. Germline CDR1 MNHEY, CDR2 SVGAGI. This CDR3 is built from 15 residues. CDR3 loop: CASSSPTGTNTEAFF. CDR3 sequence (DNA): TGTGCCAGCAGTTCCCCGACAGGGACGAACACTGAAGCTTTCTTT.

The V call is TRBV2, the J call TRBJ1-2; TRBD1 might be the D (5 bases). V was trimmed by 6 bases and J by 1 base, leaving 15 bases between them. The CDR3 runs 15 residues. Per the germline V gene, CDR1 is SNHLY and CDR2 is FYNNEI. CDR3 in DNA: TGTGCCAGCAGGTTAAGTCGACAGCTTAACTATGGCTACACCTTC. This sequence encodes CASRLSRQLNYGYTF.

This chain joins TRBV19 and TRBJ1-5; no clear D gene. The ends were cut back, 1 base at V and 0 bases at J, with 10 bases in the middle. Germline V gene lookup returns CDR1 LNHDA and CDR2 SQIVND (reference sequence). The CDR3 runs 16 residues. CDR3 coding DNA: TGTGCCAGTAGTATAGGGTCTGGCCCTAGCAATCAGCCCCAGCATTTT. This encodes CASSIGSGPSNQPQHF.

The chain has TRBV9 and TRBJ1-4; no clear D. CDR1 is SGDLS, CDR2 YYNGEE, per germline. The V end lost 1 base, the J end lost 8 bases, and 15 bases lay between the germline ends. The CDR3 extends over 15 amino acids. The CDR3 nucleotides read TGTGCCAGCAGCGTATCCTCCGTGGAGGGAGAAAAACTGTTTTTT. Translation: CASSVSSVEGEKLFF.

The rearrangement links TRBV25-1 to TRBJ1-1; TRBD1 aligns across 7 bases. The trim removed 1 base at V and 0 bases at J, leaving 5 bases unmatched. The germline gives CDR1 MGHDK, CDR2 SYGVNS. The CDR3 is made up of 16 amino acids. CDR3 sequence reads: CASSESGQPLNTEAFF. In nucleotides, the CDR3 is TGTGCCAGCAGTGAATCGGGACAGCCTTTGAACACTGAAGCTTTCTTT.

The chain links TRBV7-9 to TRBJ2-3; 14 bases match TRBD2. Per germline, CDR1 SEHNR and CDR2 FQNEAQ (reference sequence). V shed 5 bases and J 1 base; nucleotides not matched to a gene: 5. This CDR3 comprises 17 residues. CDR3 sequence reads: CASSIGLAGGGTDTQYF. Written as DNA, the CDR3 is TGTGCCAGCAGCATCGGACTAGCGGGGGGAGGCACAGATACGCAGTATTTT.

This sequence joins TRBV2 and TRBJ1-4, with TRBD1 identical over 7 bases. Trimming cost V 5 bases and J 0 bases; bases outside gene matches: 3. CDR3 length: 15 residues. The V gene's germline CDR1 is SNHLY and CDR2 FYNNEI. CDR3 residues: CASSIQGSTNEKLFF. DNA for the CDR3: TGTGCCAGCAGTATACAGGGGTCAACTAATGAAAAACTGTTTTTT.

About this clone itself: This sample also contains other DNA sequences that code for the same CDR3. This chain links TRBV15 with TRBJ1-5, with 7 bases fitting TRBD1. The CDR3 has 15 residues. The V gene's germline CDR1 is LNHNV and CDR2 YYDKDF (reference sequence). Trimming at V came to 0 bases and at J to 3 bases, leaving 2 bases not matched to a gene. The CDR3 loop reads CATSRDRGLNQPQHF. CDR3 DNA sequence: TGTGCCACCAGCAGAGATAGGGGGCTCAATCAGCCCCAGCATTTT.

The chain joins TRBV28 to TRBJ1-2; the D gene is possibly TRBD1 (5 bases). The germline V and J ends were trimmed by 4 bases and 4 bases, with 13 bases remaining between them. Per germline, CDR1 MDHEN and CDR2 SYDVKM. The CDR3 has 14 residues. The CDR3 loop reads CASSYPGSGYGYTF. The CDR3 DNA reads TGTGCCAGCAGTTACCCAGGGTCGGGCTATGGCTACACCTTC.

In its sample, this clone was seen once. The rearrangement uses TRBV7-9 and TRBJ1-2; 8 nucleotides match TRBD1. The CDR3 has 14 residues. Germline CDR1 SEHNR, CDR2 FQNEAQ (reference sequence). V lost 1 base to trimming and J lost 6 bases; unmatched junction nucleotides: 4. This CDR3 reads CASSLVGQGDGYTF. DNA for the CDR3: TGTGCCAGCAGCTTAGTCGGACAGGGTGATGGCTACACCTTC.

The chain is built from TRBV25-1 and TRBJ2-7, with 7 bases matching TRBD2. Per germline, CDR1 MGHDK and CDR2 SYGVNS. There are 14 residues in the CDR3. The ends lost 2 bases at V and 2 bases at J; junction bases unmatched: 3. The CDR3 nucleotides are TGTGCCAGCAGTGAAGAGCGGGGACCCTACGAGCAGTACTTC. Its protein is CASSEERGPYEQYF.

This chain uses TRBV9 with TRBJ2-5, with D hard to call. CDR3 size: 12 residues. CDR1 SGDLS and CDR2 YYNGEE come from the germline V gene. V lost 4 bases and J 5 bases, leaving 9 bases between the germline ends. The CDR3, as DNA: TGTGCCAGCAGCAACTTCCGGGAGACCCAGTACTTC. This gives the protein CASSNFRETQYF.